The sequence of this TCR beta chain was determined in a study of cytomegalovirus exposure and HLA in healthy donors. Notes on the study in general: Reports credit the classifier with highly specific, highly sensitive diagnosis of cytomegalovirus status.

As to this clone: The antigen remains unidentified.

Sequenced by immunoSEQ multiplex PCR; TCRdb stores in-frame clones only, minus some. The table records about 110,000 clones, more than 90% of them present only once. V dropped 3 bases and J dropped 6 bases, with 14 bases sitting between them. This CDR3 spans 14 amino acids. CDR1 is GTSNPN, CDR2 SVGIG, per germline (reference sequence). Sequencing was performed on PBMCs. V gene TRBV30 combines with J gene TRBJ2-2, with D tentatively TRBD2 (6 bases). The clonotype comes from a woman aged 18 to 35 in good health and CMV-seronegative. The CDR3 sequence is CAWRLLAMSGELFF. The CDR3 nucleotides read TGTGCCTGGAGACTTCTAGCGATGTCCGGGGAGCTGTTTTTT.